The 28 T cell receptor beta chains presented below share a single source sample, sequenced in a study of T cells after yellow fever vaccination (dated by TCRdb to the late 2010s). The treatment or condition label corresponds to: live attenuated yellow fever vaccine strain. Libraries were made using 5' RACE. The sequencing machine was an Illumina HiSeq 2500. The public reads were quality trimmed at Q25 with fastp and then assembled into clones with MiXCR by TCRdb, keeping productive beta chains. CDR3 protein sequences are deduplicated, and each keeps its most common genes and DNA. Counted in this sample were around 250,000 distinct CDR3 sequences; about 7.1% of them appeared once. The ten largest clones capture 0.65% to 0.9% of the sample. The source was CD4+ T cells sorted from PBMCs, collected 15 days after the yellow fever booster vaccination. Receptors originate from a man in his thirties or forties who received the YFV17D yellow fever vaccine.

This clonotype was seen only a few times. V gene TRBV10-3 combines with J gene TRBJ2-6; unclear D gene. CDR1 ENHRY and CDR2 SYGVKD come from the germline V gene. CDR3 length equals 13 residues. V shed 6 bases and J shed 0 bases, with 3 bases lying between them. DNA of the CDR3: TGTGCCATCAGGTCCTCTGGGGCCAACGTCCTGACTTTC. This translates into CAIRSSGANVLTF.

The chain has TRBV5-4 and TRBJ2-5, with 9 positions matching TRBD2. This CDR3 has 15 amino acids. The germline V gene has CDR1 SGHNT and CDR2 YYREEE (reference sequence). The V segment lost 3 bases and the J segment 5 bases; nucleotides outside the gene matches: 8. The CDR3 loop reads CASSSVAGVGETQYF. CDR3 DNA: TGTGCCAGCAGCTCGGTAGCGGGAGTAGGGGAGACCCAGTACTTC.

The chain joins TRBV11-2 to TRBJ2-1; D might be TRBD2 (6 bases). The germline V gene encodes CDR1 SGHAT and CDR2 FQNNGV. The V and J ends lost 8 bases and 5 bases respectively, with 19 bases between them. The CDR3 is 15 amino acids. The CDR3 DNA reads TGTGCCAGCGGACTTACTAGCTCCGGGGACAATGAGCAGTTCTTC. Protein product: CASGLTSSGDNEQFF.

V is TRBV18 and J is TRBJ2-1; D possibly uses TRBD1 or TRBD2 (5 bases each). Germline V CDR1 and CDR2: KGHSH, LQKENI. V gave up 3 bases and J gave up 4 bases, with 10 bases separating them. The CDR3 is 14 amino acids. The CDR3 DNA sequence: TGTGCCAGCTCACCCCGGGACGGTTACAATGAGCAGTTCTTC. Translation: CASSPRDGYNEQFF.

This clonotype was seen only a few times. V is TRBV5-1 and J is TRBJ2-1; 9 bases are shared with TRBD2. Losses at the gene ends were 6 bases for V and 8 bases for J; bases not matched to a gene: 21. Germline V gene lookup returns CDR1 SGHRS and CDR2 YFSETQ. This CDR3 has 18 residues. The CDR3 loop reads CASTWGRTSGGPRDEQFF. CDR3 bases: TGCGCCAGCACTTGGGGTCGAACGAGCGGGGGGCCTCGGGATGAGCAGTTCTTC.

The sample holds a few counts of this clonotype. The chain uses TRBV29-1 and TRBJ2-7, with TRBD1 matching over 8 bases. CDR3 length: 13 amino acids. V shed 8 bases, J shed 0 bases, and the junction held 6 bases outside the gene matches. Germline V CDR1 and CDR2: SQVTM, ANQGSEA. The CDR3 DNA sequence: TGCAGCTACGGACAGGGAGTCTCCTACGAGCAGTACTTC. Protein sequence: CSYGQGVSYEQYF.

This clonotype has only a few counts. The V call is TRBV11-2, the J call TRBJ2-3; 8 nucleotides match TRBD2. V lost 5 bases and J lost 2; bases outside the gene matches: 15. The CDR3 contains 18 residues. Germline V gene lookup returns CDR1 SGHAT and CDR2 FQNNGV. The CDR3 loop reads CASSPRILAGYNTDTQYF. CDR3 nucleotides: TGTGCCAGCAGCCCTAGGATTTTAGCGGGATATAACACAGATACGCAGTATTTT.

This clonotype was seen ten or more times. The gene calls are TRBV6-2 or TRBV6-3 and TRBJ2-3; D not certain. The CDR3 contains 11 residues. The ends were cut back, 7 bases at V and 2 bases at J, with 4 bases in the middle. Germline-derived CDR1 and CDR2 are MNHEY and SVGEGT. Written as DNA, the CDR3 is TGTGCCAGCACCCACACAGATACGCAGTATTTT. It translates to CASTHTDTQYF.

V is TRBV6-1 and J is TRBJ1-4; a weak D match, TRBD1 (5 bases). The V gene lost 6 bases and the J gene lost 0 bases, with 8 bases spanning the gap. The CDR3 covers 14 residues. The germline CDR1 and CDR2 sequences are MNHNS and SASEGT. CDR3 residues: CASRGVATNEKLFF. In DNA form, the CDR3 reads TGTGCCAGCAGGGGGGTTGCAACTAATGAAAAACTGTTTTTT.

The rearrangement links TRBV5-4 to TRBJ2-2; 9 bases line up with TRBD2. The length of the CDR3 is 15 residues. Germline CDR1 reads SGHNT; CDR2 reads YYREEE (reference sequence). J gave up 5 bases and V 1 base, and 3 bases lay outside the gene matches. CDR3 sequence reads: CASSLYLAGTGELFF. As DNA, the CDR3 is TGTGCCAGCAGCTTGTACCTAGCGGGAACCGGGGAGCTGTTTTTT. The full variable domain, with the rest looked up from reference TRBV5-4 and TRBJ2-2, is ETGVTQSPTHLIKTRGQQVTLRCSSQSGHNTVSWYQQALGQGPQFIFQYYREEENGRGNFPPRFSGLQFPNYSSELNVNALELDDSALYLCASSLYLAGTGELFFGEGSRLTVL.

The chain employs TRBV6-4 and TRBJ1-1; no firm D call. V lost 3 bases to trimming and J lost 4 bases, with 12 bases between them. This CDR3 contains 14 residues. CDR1 and CDR2 from the germline V gene are MRHNA and SNTAGT. The CDR3 coding sequence is TGTGCCAGCAGTGAGACTCCGGATGGCACTGAAGCTTTCTTT. Its protein is CASSETPDGTEAFF.

This sequence joins TRBV13 and TRBJ1-6, with a tentative D call TRBD1 (5 bases). The CDR3 is made up of 12 amino acids. V lost 4 bases to trimming and J lost 13 bases, with 11 bases between them. Germline V gene data show CDR1 as PRHDT and CDR2 as FYEKMQ (reference sequence). CDR3 bases: TGTGCCAGCAGCTGGGACGGGGGGCCCCTCCACTTT. Its protein product is CASSWDGGPLHF.

The rearrangement joins TRBV12-3 or TRBV12-4 to TRBJ2-1; D unclear. The CDR3 runs to 15 residues. V shed 6 bases and J shed 1 base, with 13 bases lying between them. The CDR3 DNA sequence: TGTGCCAGCAGCCCCGGGTTACAGTCCTACAATGAGCAGTTCTTC. It translates to CASSPGLQSYNEQFF.

The V and J genes are TRBV7-9 and TRBJ2-7; D gene unclear. Looked up from germline, CDR1 is SEHNR and CDR2 is FQNEAQ (reference sequence). V was cut by 1 base and J by 1 base, with 11 bases left in between. CDR3 length: 15 amino acids. In DNA form, the CDR3 reads TGTGCCAGCAGCTTAGAGGGATTTTTATCCTACGAGCAGTACTTC. This encodes CASSLEGFLSYEQYF. The variable domain in full, with the rest retrieved from reference TRBV7-9 and TRBJ2-7, is DTGVSQNPRHKITKRGQNVTFRCDPISEHNRLYWYRQTLGQGPEFLTYFQNEAQLEKSRLLSDRFSAERPKGSFSTLEIQRTEQGDSAMYLCASSLEGFLSYEQYFGPGTRLTVT.

The CDR3 coding sequence is TGTGCCACCAGTGCCCCGGGACAGGGTCGCGATCAGCCCCAGCATTTT. Translation: CATSAPGQGRDQPQHF. V usage is TRBV24-1 and J usage is TRBJ1-5; 9 bases line up with TRBD1. V was pared by 5 bases and J by 5 bases, with 9 bases of the junction left unmatched. This CDR3 comprises 16 residues. Germline V gene lookup returns CDR1 KGHDR and CDR2 SFDVKD.

This clonotype has only a few counts. The chain joins TRBV3-1 to TRBJ2-7; TRBD2 agrees at 13 bases. The CDR3 is 15 residues long. After removal of 5 bases from V and 7 bases from J, the junction contained 8 bases not matched to a gene. CDR1 and CDR2 (germline): LGHDT, YNNKEL (reference sequence). The CDR3 here is CASSYGLAGVGEQYF. The CDR3 region has the DNA TGTGCCAGCAGCTATGGACTAGCGGGAGTAGGGGAGCAGTACTTC.

Ten or more counts support this clonotype. The chain combines TRBV6-2 or TRBV6-3 with TRBJ2-7; no clear D. The germline V gene encodes CDR1 MNHEY and CDR2 SVGEGT. This CDR3 spans 15 amino acids. The V end lost 4 bases, the J end lost 1 base, and 14 bases lay between the germline ends. CDR3 residues: CASSFSDLMSYEQYF. CDR3 bases: TGTGCCAGCAGTTTCTCCGATCTGATGTCCTACGAGCAGTACTTC.

This clonotype was seen more than once but under ten times. V and J are TRBV20-1 and TRBJ2-3, with D perhaps matching TRBD1 or TRBD2 (6 bases each). CDR3 length: 14 residues. From germline, CDR1 is DFQATT and CDR2 SNEGSKA (reference sequence). Trimming left V 0 bases short and J 1 base short, with 8 bases between. The CDR3 sequence is CSARDGGRTDTQYF. The CDR3, as DNA: TGCAGTGCTAGAGATGGGGGGCGCACAGATACGCAGTATTTT.

The chain employs TRBV11-2 and TRBJ2-7, with D tentatively TRBD1 (5 bases). Trimming removed 10 bases at V and 8 bases at J, with 12 bases between. CDR1 and CDR2 from the germline V gene are SGHAT and FQNNGV. The CDR3 contains 10 residues. The CDR3 DNA follows: TGTGCCACCCAGGGCGTCAAGCAGTACTTC. This encodes CATQGVKQYF.

This clonotype appeared a few times. The gene calls are TRBV28 and TRBJ1-5; 7 nucleotides match TRBD1. Germline loops: CDR1 MDHEN, CDR2 SYDVKM. J gave up 0 bases and V 0 bases, and 14 bases lay outside the gene matches. The CDR3 runs 20 residues. The chain's CDR3 is CASSLWETGRLTYSNQPQHF. The CDR3 region has the DNA TGTGCCAGCAGTTTATGGGAGACAGGGCGGTTGACGTATAGCAATCAGCCCCAGCATTTT.

This clonotype was counted many times. The genes are TRBV6-1 and TRBJ2-5; D is uncertain. The ends were cut back, 1 base at V and 5 bases at J, with 11 bases in the middle. CDR1 is MNHNS and CDR2 is SASEGT in the germline V gene. The CDR3 consists of 14 residues. CDR3 amino acids: CASSEGGLLETQYF. The CDR3, as DNA: TGTGCCAGCAGTGAAGGTGGCCTCCTGGAGACCCAGTACTTC.

This clonotype appeared a few times. The chain couples TRBV5-6 to TRBJ1-1; the D gene is possibly TRBD1 (5 bases). Per germline, CDR1 SGHDT and CDR2 YYEEEE. The ends were cut back, 0 bases at V and 4 bases at J, with 13 bases in the middle. The CDR3 runs to 15 residues. DNA of the CDR3: TGTGCCAGCAGCTTGGGCACCAGGGTGGGCACTGAAGCTTTCTTT. Protein product: CASSLGTRVGTEAFF. Using reference TRBV5-6 and TRBJ1-1 for the parts outside the CDR3, the full variable domain is DAGVTQSPTHLIKTRGQQVTLRCSPKSGHDTVSWYQQALGQGPQFIFQYYEEEERQRGNFPDRFSGHQFPNYSSELNVNALLLGDSALYLCASSLGTRVGTEAFFGQGTRLTVV.

A few counts support this clonotype. This chain connects TRBV29-1 to TRBJ1-2; D perhaps matches TRBD1 (6 bases). This CDR3 comprises 15 residues. Trimming took 6 bases from V and 2 from J, leaving 19 bases between them. CDR1 and CDR2 (germline): SQVTM, ANQGSEA. In DNA, the CDR3 is TGCAGCGTCGCAGGGGAGTCGTTAGCAAACTATGGCTACACCTTC. Encoded protein: CSVAGESLANYGYTF.

This clonotype was observed many times. This chain uses TRBV29-1 with TRBJ2-2; D not certain. Germline V gene lookup returns CDR1 SQVTM and CDR2 ANQGSEA. V dropped 3 bases and J dropped 4 bases, with 6 bases sitting between them. This CDR3 has 12 residues. The CDR3 bases are TGCAGCGTTGACGATAGCACCGGGGAGCTGTTTTTT. Protein product: CSVDDSTGELFF.

This rearrangement joins TRBV6-2 or TRBV6-3 to TRBJ1-5; 7 nucleotides line up with TRBD1. J lost 1 base, V lost 2 bases, and 11 bases had no gene match. This CDR3 is built from 18 residues. Germline V gene sequence: CDR1 MNHEY, CDR2 SVGEGT. Written as DNA, the CDR3 is TGTGCCAGCAGTTACCCGACAGGGACACGTCAGAGCAATCAGCCCCAGCATTTT. This translates into CASSYPTGTRQSNQPQHF.

This clonotype was observed many times. The V call is TRBV7-8, the J call TRBJ2-5, with D unresolved. Germline lookup yields CDR1 SGHVS and CDR2 FQNEAQ. This CDR3 comprises 13 residues. The V and J ends lost 4 bases and 7 bases respectively, with 13 bases between them. The DNA for the CDR3 is TGTGCCAGCAGCTCTCTGGAGTCATGGACCCAGTACTTC. Residues: CASSSLESWTQYF.

This clonotype was counted ten times or more. The V call is TRBV29-1, the J call TRBJ2-7; D possibly corresponds to TRBD2 (6 bases). V was pared by 5 bases and J by 6 bases, with 11 bases between. Germline V gives CDR1 SQVTM, CDR2 ANQGSEA. The CDR3 has 11 amino acids. The CDR3 region is CSVNAEGEQYF. The DNA of the CDR3 is TGCAGCGTTAACGCGGAGGGCGAGCAGTACTTC.

Details on this clonotype: In this CDR3 the conserved last residue, phenylalanine or tryptophan, is missing, so a read error is likely. The gene calls are TRBV18 and TRBJ2-7, with D possibly matching TRBD2 (5 bases). Germline V gene data show CDR1 as KGHSH and CDR2 as LQKENI. Trimming removed 6 bases at V and 4 bases at J, with 10 bases between. The CDR3 extends over 12 amino acids. This CDR3 reads CASSLEGYEQYY. CDR3 bases: TGTGCCAGCTCGCTCGAGGGTTACGAGCAGTACTAC.